Many counts were recorded for the clone carrying this T cell receptor beta chain. What it recognizes is unknown. Construction of the TCR beta libraries employed iRepertoire HTBI primers in conjunction with Arm-PCR of CDR3 regions. TCRdb fed the multiplex PCR reads into MiXCR, producing one record per CDR3 protein. Among about 540,000 distinct CDR3 sequences listed, roughly 13% were seen once. The data were taken from a study of regulatory T cells in long-lasting Graves disease. Study-wide points: New patients shared approximately 970 public clonotypes, and persistent patients shared more, with approximately 2,600. There were preferences for TRBV28, TRBJ1-2 and TRBJ2-5 in persistent disease.

The sample's time point: newly diagnosed GD, antithyroid drugs for less than 3 months. RNA isolated from PBMCs was used to make the TCR library. There are 15 residues in the CDR3. V was cut by 3 bases and J by 3 bases, with 15 bases left in between. Germline V gene sequence: CDR1 MNHEY, CDR2 SMNVEV (reference sequence). These same records also appear under a second study, on T cells in Graves' hyperthyroidism and ophthalmopathy.

The TCR originated in a man aged 25-45 years with Graves disease. The chain has TRBV27 and TRBJ2-7; D gene unclear. The specimen was peripheral blood mononuclear cells (PBMCs), collected at new diagnosis, from a patient treated with antithyroid drugs. CDR3 nucleotide sequence: TGTGCCAGCAGTTTCATCCCGGCGGCAAACTACGAGCAGTACTTC. Protein sequence: CASSFIPAANYEQYF.